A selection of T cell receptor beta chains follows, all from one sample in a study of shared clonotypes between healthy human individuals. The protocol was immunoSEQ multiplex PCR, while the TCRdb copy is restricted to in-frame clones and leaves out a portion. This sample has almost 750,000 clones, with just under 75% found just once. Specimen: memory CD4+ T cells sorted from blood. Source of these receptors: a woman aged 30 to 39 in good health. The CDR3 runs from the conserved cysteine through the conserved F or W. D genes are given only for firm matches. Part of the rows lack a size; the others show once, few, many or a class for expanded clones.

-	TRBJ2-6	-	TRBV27	CASSYYSGANVLTF	TGTGCCAGCAGTTACTACTCTGGGGCCAACGTCCTGACTTTC
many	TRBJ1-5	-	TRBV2	CASRVQRDQPQHF	TGTGCCAGCAGGGTTCAGAGGGATCAGCCCCAGCATTTT
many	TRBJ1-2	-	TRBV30	CAWRNSGYGYTF	TGTGCCTGGAGAAACTCTGGATATGGCTACACCTTC
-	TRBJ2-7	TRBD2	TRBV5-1	CASSTTSGINEQYF	TGCGCCAGCAGCACCACTAGCGGGATCAACGAGCAGTACTTC
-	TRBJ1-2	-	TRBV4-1	CASSQGREVMGYGYTF	TGCGCCAGCAGCCAAGGCCGGGAGGTCATGGGGTATGGCTACACCTTC
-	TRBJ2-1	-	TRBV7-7	CASSLRPGLYNEQFF	TGTGCCAGCAGCTTAAGGCCGGGTCTATACAATGAGCAGTTCTTC
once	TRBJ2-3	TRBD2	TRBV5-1	CASSLGPLAGVGDTQYF	TGCGCCAGCAGCTTGGGTCCACTAGCGGGAGTCGGGGATACGCAGTATTTT
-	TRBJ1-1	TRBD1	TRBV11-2	CASRYRDRGPYTEAFF	TGTGCCAGCAGATACCGGGACAGGGGGCCGTACACTGAAGCTTTCTTT
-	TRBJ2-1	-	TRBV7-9	CASSSQGLAEEQFF	TGTGCCAGCAGCTCACAGGGGCTAGCGGAAGAGCAGTTCTTC
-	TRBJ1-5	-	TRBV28	CASRAHQGGSPQHF	TGTGCCAGCAGAGCACATCAGGGTGGATCCCCCCAGCATTTT
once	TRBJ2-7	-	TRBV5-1	CASSGGTADLYEQYF	TGCGCCAGCAGCGGGGGGACAGCCGATCTCTACGAGCAGTACTTC
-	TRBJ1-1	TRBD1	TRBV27	CASSQRTGNPEAFF	TGTGCCAGCAGTCAGAGGACAGGGAACCCTGAAGCTTTCTTT
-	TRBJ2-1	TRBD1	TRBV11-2	CASSRGQGGAEQFF	TGTGCCAGCAGCCGAGGACAGGGGGGGGCTGAGCAGTTCTTC
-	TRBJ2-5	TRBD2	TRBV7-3	CASSLGLAGLRETQYF	TGTGCCAGCAGCTTGGGACTAGCGGGATTACGAGAGACCCAGTACTTC
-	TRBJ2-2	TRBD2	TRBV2	CATTQTVSGSLVGELFF	TGTGCCACCACTCAAACTGTGAGCGGGAGTTTGGTCGGGGAGCTGTTTTTT
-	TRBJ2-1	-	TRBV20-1	CRPGLNEQFF	TGCAGGCCAGGGCTGAATGAGCAGTTCTTC
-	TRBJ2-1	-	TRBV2	CASRHAQPTYNEQFF	TGTGCCAGCAGACACGCCCAACCGACCTACAATGAGCAGTTCTTC
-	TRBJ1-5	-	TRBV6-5	CASSYSPQSGQPQHF	TGTGCCAGCAGTTACTCTCCGCAGAGTGGTCAGCCCCAGCATTTT
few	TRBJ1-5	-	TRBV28	CASSSGSQNQPQHF	TGTGCCAGCAGTTCGGGCAGTCAAAATCAGCCCCAGCATTTT
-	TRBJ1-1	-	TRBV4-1	CASSQGRAGRVGTEAFF	TGCGCCAGCAGCCAAGGCCGAGCAGGCCGAGTGGGCACTGAAGCTTTCTTT
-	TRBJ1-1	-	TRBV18	CASSPGGTMNTEAFF	TGTGCCAGCTCACCTGGAGGTACAATGAACACTGAAGCTTTCTTT
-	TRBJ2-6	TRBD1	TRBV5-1	CASSLGGGTGVTGANVLTF	TGCGCCAGCAGCTTGGGTGGCGGGACAGGGGTGACTGGGGCCAACGTCCTGACTTTC
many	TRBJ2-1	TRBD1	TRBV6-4	CASSVSGQGLEQFF	TGTGCCAGCAGTGTTTCGGGACAGGGACTTGAGCAGTTCTTC
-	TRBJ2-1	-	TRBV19	CASTRFSSYNEQFF	TGTGCCAGTACCCGATTCAGCTCCTACAATGAGCAGTTCTTC
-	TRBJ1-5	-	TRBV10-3	CAISTDLNQPQHF	TGTGCCATCAGTACAGATTTGAATCAGCCCCAGCATTTT
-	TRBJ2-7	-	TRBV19	CASSITGPPYEQYF	TGTGCCAGTAGTATCACCGGGCCCCCCTACGAGCAGTACTTC
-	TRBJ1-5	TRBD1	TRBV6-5	CASSPRGGYQLQHF	TGTGCCAGCAGTCCCAGGGGGGGGTATCAGCTCCAGCATTTT
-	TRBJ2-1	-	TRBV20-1	CSASGDNEQFF	TGCAGTGCTAGCGGGGACAATGAGCAGTTCTTC
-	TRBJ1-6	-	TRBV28	CASSSGTLGNSPLHF	TGTGCCAGCAGTTCCGGGACGCTGGGGAATTCACCCCTCCACTTT
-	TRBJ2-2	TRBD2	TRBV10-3	CAIHPGLAGVTGELFF	TGTGCCATACACCCGGGACTAGCGGGAGTAACCGGGGAGCTGTTTTTT
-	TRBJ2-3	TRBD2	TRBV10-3	CAISEPGGGDTQYF	TGTGCCATCAGTGAGCCGGGCGGGGGAGATACGCAGTATTTT
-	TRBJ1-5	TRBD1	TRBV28	CASTLTLRTGRQPQHF	TGTGCCAGCACCCTTACTCTCAGGACAGGAAGGCAGCCCCAGCATTTT
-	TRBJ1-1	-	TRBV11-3	CASSSTVHSEAFF	TGTGCCAGCAGCTCGACGGTCCATTCCGAAGCTTTCTTT
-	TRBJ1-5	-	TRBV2	CASSEFGQGYQPQHF	TGTGCCAGCAGTGAATTTGGGCAGGGCTATCAGCCCCAGCATTTT
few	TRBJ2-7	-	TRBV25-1	CASSEGEGTDGSYEQYF	TGTGCCAGCAGTGAAGGAGAAGGGACAGACGGGAGCTACGAGCAGTACTTC
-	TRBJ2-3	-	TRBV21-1	CASSKAQGTDTQYF	TGTGCCAGCAGCAAAGCACAGGGAACAGATACGCAGTATTTT
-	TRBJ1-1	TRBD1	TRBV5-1	CASSNDRGTEAFF	TGCGCCAGCAGCAATGACAGGGGAACTGAAGCTTTCTTT
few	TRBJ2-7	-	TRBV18	CASSQGTGISYEQYF	TGTGCCAGCTCACAAGGCACAGGGATCTCCTACGAGCAGTACTTC
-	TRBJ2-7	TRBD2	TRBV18	CASSPPTSGTYEQYF	TGTGCCAGCTCACCACCGACTAGCGGGACCTACGAGCAGTACTTC
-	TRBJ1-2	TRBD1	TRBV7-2	CASSLGEGQFAGYTF	TGTGCCAGCAGCTTAGGGGAGGGACAGTTCGCTGGCTACACCTTC
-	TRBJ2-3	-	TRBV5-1	CASSSRDPRTQYF	TGCGCCAGCAGCTCCCGGGACCCTAGAACGCAGTATTTT
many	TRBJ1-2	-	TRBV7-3	CASSSSGGYGYTF	TGTGCCAGCAGCTCCTCCGGAGGCTATGGCTACACCTTC
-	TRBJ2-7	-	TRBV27	CANRGQGQHEQYF	TGTGCCAACAGAGGGCAGGGGCAACACGAGCAGTACTTC
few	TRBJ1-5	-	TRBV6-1	CASSEWAVNQPQHF	TGTGCCAGCAGTGAATGGGCAGTTAATCAGCCCCAGCATTTT
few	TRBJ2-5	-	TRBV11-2	CASSTSKETQYF	TGTGCCAGCAGCACCTCTAAGGAGACCCAGTACTTC
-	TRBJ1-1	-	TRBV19	CASSIGGRGPNTEAFF	TGTGCCAGTAGTATAGGTGGCCGCGGCCCTAACACTGAAGCTTTCTTT
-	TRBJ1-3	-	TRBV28	CASSLRAGYRNTIYF	TGTGCCAGCAGTTTAAGGGCAGGGTATCGAAACACCATATATTTT
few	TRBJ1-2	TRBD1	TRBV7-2	CASSFVGQGGNYGYTF	TGTGCCAGCAGCTTCGTGGGACAGGGAGGTAACTATGGCTACACCTTC
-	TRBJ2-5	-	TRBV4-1	CASSQDLMALMGTQYF	TGCGCCAGCAGCCAAGACCTAATGGCATTAATGGGGACCCAGTACTTC
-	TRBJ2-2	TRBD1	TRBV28	CASSLFGDRRPTGELFF	TGTGCCAGCAGTTTATTCGGGGACAGACGGCCAACCGGGGAGCTGTTTTTT
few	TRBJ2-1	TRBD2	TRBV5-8	CASSPRLAGSYNEQFF	TGTGCCAGCAGCCCACGACTAGCGGGGTCCTACAATGAGCAGTTCTTC
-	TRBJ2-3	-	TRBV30	CAWSVVGSSYTQYF	TGTGCCTGGAGTGTAGTGGGGAGTTCATATACGCAGTATTTT
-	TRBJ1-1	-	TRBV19	CASSRSGAGWARAFF	TGTGCCAGTAGTAGATCTGGAGCAGGATGGGCAAGAGCTTTCTTT
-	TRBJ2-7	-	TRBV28	CASKTGFRNEQYF	TGTGCCAGCAAAACGGGGTTCAGGAACGAGCAGTACTTC
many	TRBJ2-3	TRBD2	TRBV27	CASSLYSGRRTDTQYF	TGTGCCAGCAGTTTATATAGCGGGAGAAGGACAGATACGCAGTATTTT
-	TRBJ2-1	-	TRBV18	CASSPPLSLQDNEQFF	TGTGCCAGCTCACCACCCCTTAGTTTACAGGACAATGAGCAGTTCTTC
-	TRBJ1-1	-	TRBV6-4	CASSESAENTEAFF	TGTGCCAGCAGTGAGTCTGCAGAGAACACTGAAGCTTTCTTT